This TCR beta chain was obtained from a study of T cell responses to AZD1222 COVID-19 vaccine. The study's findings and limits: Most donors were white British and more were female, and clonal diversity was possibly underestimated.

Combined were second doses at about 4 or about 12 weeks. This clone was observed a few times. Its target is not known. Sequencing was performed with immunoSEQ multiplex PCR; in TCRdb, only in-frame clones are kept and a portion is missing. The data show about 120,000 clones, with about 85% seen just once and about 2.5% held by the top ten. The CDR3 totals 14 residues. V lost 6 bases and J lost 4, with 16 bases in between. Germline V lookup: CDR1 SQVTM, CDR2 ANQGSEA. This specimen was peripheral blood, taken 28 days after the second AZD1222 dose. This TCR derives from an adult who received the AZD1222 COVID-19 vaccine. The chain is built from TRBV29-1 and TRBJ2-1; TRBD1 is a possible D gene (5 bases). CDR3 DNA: TGCAGCGTCCCCGTAGGGGCTTTATACAATGAGCAGTTCTTC. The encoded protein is CSVPVGALYNEQFF.